This TCR beta chain was sequenced in a study of T cells in Graves' hyperthyroidism and ophthalmopathy. General study findings and limits: Blood held most thyroid clonotypes expanded above 0.001 frequency. Progression to ophthalmopathy was predicted a median of roughly 6.6 months early.

Patients with ophthalmopathy all had a Clinical Activity Score of at least 3, a NOSPECS grade of at least 4 and duration under 3 months. Source material for PBMCs was around 10 ml fresh peripheral blood. This clonotype showed up many times. The antigen remains undetermined. Amplified regions were TCR beta CDR3 sequences from RNA transcripts. A first-round RT-PCR of the TCR CDR3 used the HTBI primer set. TCRdb independently ran MiXCR on the multiplex PCR reads; one entry per CDR3 protein. Among a few hundred thousand distinct CDR3 sequences, 14% were seen once, and the ten largest hold around 19%. Germline V CDR1 and CDR2: MGHRA, YSYEKL. CDR3 length: 15 amino acids. V gave up 0 bases and J gave up 3 bases; unmatched junction bases: 4.

The sample consisted of blood. The rearrangement joins TRBV4-1 to TRBJ1-2, with TRBD1 identical over 7 bases. The TCR comes from a woman in her twenties or thirties with Graves' ophthalmopathy. The CDR3 bases are TGCGCCAGCAGCCAAGATGGGACAGAGTACTATGGCTACACCTTC. The encoded protein is CASSQDGTEYYGYTF.